This is a list of T cell receptor beta chains from one sample in a study of blood T cell repertoires in COVID-19. This table comes from immunoSEQ multiplex PCR, and its TCRdb copy is limited to in-frame clones, with some not included. The data hold hundreds of thousands of clones, with about 83% observed a single time. Sequenced material: peripheral blood. All receptors derive from a woman aged 50 to 60 with acute or convalescent COVID-19. CDR3s include the opening cysteine and the closing phenylalanine or tryptophan. A D gene is named only where the DNA matches it firmly. Rows may omit the clone size; those that give it use once, few, many or a size class.

clone_size d_call j_call v_call cdr3_aa cdr3_nt
. . TRBJ1-2 TRBV3-1/TRBV3-2 CASSRGGLLHAYGYTF TGTGCCAGCAGCCGAGGAGGGCTCCTGCACGCATATGGCTACACCTTC
few TRBD1 TRBJ2-3 TRBV24-1 CATSDRDRRWFTDTQYF TGTGCCACCAGTGATAGGGACAGACGATGGTTCACAGATACGCAGTATTTT
. . TRBJ2-5 TRBV5-6 CASSFPTESETQYF TGTGCCAGCAGCTTTCCCACAGAATCGGAGACCCAGTACTTC
. . TRBJ2-4 TRBV5-1 CASSLDPGHNIQYF TGCGCCAGCAGCTTGGATCCTGGGCATAACATTCAGTACTTC
few TRBD1 TRBJ2-3 TRBV27 CASRGQGLVPDTQYF TGTGCCAGCAGGGGACAGGGTTTGGTCCCAGATACGCAGTATTTT
. . TRBJ2-4 TRBV11-2 CASSPPPGVGIQYF TGTGCCAGCAGCCCCCCGCCGGGGGTCGGCATTCAGTACTTC
. . TRBJ2-7 TRBV27 CASSPTGNTYEQYF TGTGCCAGCAGTCCCACAGGGAATACCTACGAGCAGTACTTC
. . TRBJ1-2 TRBV29-1 CSVDSGTNYGYTF TGCAGCGTTGATTCGGGGACTAACTATGGCTACACCTTC
. TRBD1 TRBJ2-7 TRBV5-4 CASSFSAGGYEQYF TGTGCCAGCAGCTTTTCGGCAGGGGGCTACGAGCAGTACTTC
. TRBD2 TRBJ2-7 TRBV5-8 CASSLAKTGGGEQYF TGTGCCAGCAGCTTGGCCAAGACGGGGGGTGGCGAGCAGTACTTC
. TRBD1 TRBJ2-1 TRBV24-1 CATSDPSGQGLYNEQFF TGTGCCACCAGTGATCCTTCGGGACAGGGATTATACAATGAGCAGTTCTTC
. . TRBJ2-7 TRBV2 CASSETRAQSGEQYF TGTGCCAGCAGTGAAACGCGGGCACAAAGCGGCGAGCAGTACTTC
. . TRBJ1-5 TRBV19 CASSMKGDSNQPQHF TGTGCCAGTAGTATGAAGGGGGATAGCAATCAGCCCCAGCATTTT
. TRBD1 TRBJ2-5 TRBV5-4 CASSLVGTGQETQYF TGTGCCAGCAGCTTGGTGGGGACAGGGCAAGAGACCCAGTACTTC
. . TRBJ2-7 TRBV5-6 CASSPYGDFYEQYF TGTGCCAGCAGCCCATATGGGGACTTCTACGAGCAGTACTTC
. TRBD1 TRBJ1-1 TRBV24-1 CATSESGTGRGTEAFF TGTGCCACCAGTGAGTCCGGGACAGGGAGAGGAACTGAAGCTTTCTTT